The source of this T cell receptor beta chain is a study of T cells in Graves' hyperthyroidism and ophthalmopathy. Looking at the study overall: Peripheral blood sampling occurred at initial diagnosis, before any treatment. General study findings and limits: Researchers found most expanded thyroid clonotypes above 0.001 in blood as well.

CDR1 SGHAT and CDR2 FQNNGV come from the germline V gene. The CDR3 sequence is 11 residues long. V lost 2 bases and J 8 bases, leaving 4 bases between the germline ends. This clonotype was counted ten times or more. Its antigen is not identified. Amplification yielded TCR beta CDR3 regions, with RNA transcripts as the source. The HTBI primer set served for first-round RT-PCR of the TCR CDR3. TCRdb independently ran MiXCR on the multiplex PCR reads; one entry per CDR3 protein. The data show fewer than 400,000 distinct CDR3 sequences, 16% seen once. Sequencing was carried out using blood. This TCR came from a man aged 25 to 40 with Graves' hyperthyroidism. J is TRBJ2-1 and V is TRBV11-2; D unclear. The CDR3, as DNA: TGTGCCAGCAGCTTAAGTTATGAGCAGTTCTTC. This encodes CASSLSYEQFF.